These 10 T cell receptor beta chains share one sample of origin, sequenced in a study of early T cells in non-severe SARS-CoV-2 infection. TCRdb independently ran MiXCR on the 5' RACE reads; one entry per CDR3 protein. The table lists some 50,000 distinct CDR3 sequences, around 4.6% of them singletons, with under 6.5% in the top ten. Sequencing input: whole blood. The receptor source for this set is an adult who was a healthcare worker with PCR-confirmed SARS-CoV-2 infection or an uninfected control (not recorded which).

This clonotype has a count of ten or more. The V gene is TRBV10-2, the J gene TRBJ2-2; the D gene is possibly TRBD1 (5 bases). Germline values: CDR1 WSHSY, CDR2 SAAADI. The CDR3 covers 17 residues. Trimming stripped 2 bases from V and 3 bases from J, with 16 bases between. The CDR3 sequence is CASSEAVTGLDTGELFF. DNA of the CDR3: TGCGCCAGCAGTGAGGCGGTTACAGGTTTGGACACCGGGGAGCTGTTTTTT.

This clonotype was seen a few times. The CDR3 DNA sequence: TGCAGCGTTCAGACTAGTACTACTCACGAGCAGTACTTC. It translates to CSVQTSTTHEQYF. The chain joins TRBV29-1 to TRBJ2-7, with D possibly TRBD2 on 6 matching bases. Germline V CDR1 and CDR2: SQVTM, ANQGSEA. V was cut by 5 bases and J by 5 bases, with 16 bases left in between. The CDR3 runs 13 residues.

This clonotype occurred many times. The chain joins TRBV7-3 to TRBJ2-7; D might be TRBD2 (5 bases). Deletions cut 5 bases from V and 7 bases from J, with 15 bases between. CDR1 SGHTA and CDR2 FQGTGA come from the germline V gene. The CDR3 is 13 residues long. The DNA of the CDR3 is TGTGCCAGCAGCGGACTCGCCCAGGAGGAGCAGTACTTC. Translation: CASSGLAQEEQYF.

Many counts were recorded for this clonotype. The CDR3 DNA reads TGTGCCTGGAGTGTGGGAGGGGGCACAGATACGCAGTATTTT. The encoded protein is CAWSVGGGTDTQYF. J is TRBJ2-3 and V is TRBV30, with 7 bases lining up with TRBD2. Looked up from germline, CDR1 is GTSNPN and CDR2 is SVGIG (reference sequence). The CDR3 extends over 14 amino acids. Trimming cost V 0 bases and J 1 base; bases outside gene matches: 1.

This chain uses TRBV6-5 with TRBJ2-2; 8 nucleotides line up with TRBD2. The germline V gene encodes CDR1 MNHEY and CDR2 SVGAGI. This CDR3 comprises 15 residues. The V and J ends lost 6 bases and 4 bases, in that order; junction bases with no gene match: 7. For the CDR3, the DNA is TGTGCCAGCAGACCCGGGGGGGCGGGCACCGGGGAGCTGTTTTTT. Protein sequence: CASRPGGAGTGELFF.

Ten or more counts support this clonotype. The DNA of the CDR3 is TGTGCCAGTAGTAACCAGGGACAGGGGAGATTTGGCTACACCTTC. This codes for CASSNQGQGRFGYTF. The chain links TRBV19 to TRBJ1-2, with 10 bases fitting TRBD1. CDR3 length equals 15 residues. The V segment lost 4 bases and the J segment 7 bases; nucleotides outside the gene matches: 9. Per germline, CDR1 LNHDA and CDR2 SQIVND (reference sequence). The full variable domain, with the rest looked up from reference TRBV19 and TRBJ1-2, is DGGITQSPKYLFRKEGQNVTLSCEQNLNHDAMYWYRQDPGQGLRLIYYSQIVNDFQKGDIAEGYSVSREKKESFPLTVTSAQKNPTAFYLCASSNQGQGRFGYTFGSGTRLTVV.

This clonotype was seen more than once but under ten times. The chain links TRBV4-3 to TRBJ1-1; tentative D call: TRBD1 (6 bases). Germline CDR1 LGHNA, CDR2 YSLEER. The CDR3 is made up of 13 amino acids. V was cut by 1 base and J by 8 bases, with 11 bases left in between. For the CDR3, the DNA is TGCGCCAGCAGCCAAGGACTACAGGGCGAAGCTTTCTTT. This sequence encodes CASSQGLQGEAFF.

The chain uses TRBV3-1 and TRBJ1-2, with D maybe TRBD1 (5 bases). With 1 base removed from V and 7 bases from J, the gap between germline ends came to 10 bases. Looked up from germline, CDR1 is LGHDT and CDR2 is YNNKEL (reference sequence). The CDR3 is 13 amino acids. CDR3 sequence (DNA): TGTGCCAGCAGCCAAGGCAGGGTTATTGGCTACACCTTC. Its protein is CASSQGRVIGYTF.

This clonotype turned up a few times. This chain's CDR3 is CASSSTLETGEVGQYF. The CDR3 coding sequence is TGTGCCAGCTCCTCCACTCTGGAGACAGGGGAAGTTGGGCAGTATTTT. V usage is TRBV18 and J usage is TRBJ2-3, with TRBD1 matching 8 bases. After removal of 6 bases from V and 11 bases from J, the junction contained 19 bases not matched to a gene. This CDR3 contains 16 residues. Germline CDR1 is KGHSH and CDR2 is LQKENI.

This clonotype was seen repeatedly, ten times or more. V gene TRBV30 combines with J gene TRBJ1-1; D unresolved. CDR3 length equals 13 residues. From germline, CDR1 is GTSNPN and CDR2 SVGIG (reference sequence). With 0 bases removed from V and 0 bases from J, the gap between germline ends came to 5 bases. CDR3 nucleotides: TGTGCCTGGAGTGTACAAGTGAACACTGAAGCTTTCTTT. Translation gives CAWSVQVNTEAFF.